Listed below are T cell receptor beta chains from one sample, sequenced in a study of blood T cell repertoires in COVID-19. The data were produced by immunoSEQ multiplex PCR, yet TCRdb's version contains in-frame clones alone and is incomplete. The data contain roughly 400,000 clones, less than 95% of them seen just once; the ten biggest clones take up less than 0.75%. Sequencing input: PBMCs or T cells enriched from blood (not recorded which). The receptor source for this set is a young man who had recovered from COVID-19. The CDR3 runs from the conserved cysteine through the conserved F or W. D genes are given only for firm matches. Only some rows state a clone size, as once, few, many or a class for expanded clones.

J	D	size	length	V	DNA	CDR3
TRBJ1-2	-	-	13	TRBV11-3	TGTGCCAGCAGCCCCCACTTGGGCTCTGGCTACACCTTC	CASSPHLGSGYTF
TRBJ1-4	TRBD1	-	13	TRBV30	TGTGCCTGCCGGACAGGCGTTTATGAAAAACTGTTTTTT	CACRTGVYEKLFF
TRBJ2-5	TRBD2	-	13	TRBV7-9	TGTGCCAGCAGCCCGGGAGGGGAAGAGACCCAGTACTTC	CASSPGGEETQYF
TRBJ2-2	TRBD2	-	17	TRBV9	TGTGCCAGCAGCTCCCCTCTAGCGGGGGGGGGCACCGGGGAGCTGTTTTTT	CASSSPLAGGGTGELFF
TRBJ1-2	TRBD1	-	15	TRBV5-1	TGCGCCAGCAGCTGGGGCCTGGACAGGGTATATGGCTACACCTTC	CASSWGLDRVYGYTF
TRBJ1-2	TRBD1	-	14	TRBV7-3	TGTGCCAGCAGCCCGCAGGGGGGAGGCTATGGCTACACCTTC	CASSPQGGGYGYTF
TRBJ1-3	-	-	15	TRBV10-1	TGCGCCAGCAGTGAGTCGCAGGGTAGTGGAAACACCATATATTTT	CASSESQGSGNTIYF
TRBJ2-3	-	-	15	TRBV11-1	TGTGCCAGCAGGGCAGCCGTAGGCAGGGCAGATACGCAGTATTTT	CASRAAVGRADTQYF
TRBJ1-6	TRBD1	-	15	TRBV5-5	TGTGCCAGCAGCTTGAGACAGGGGTACGATTCACCCCTCCACTTT	CASSLRQGYDSPLHF
TRBJ2-7	TRBD1	-	15	TRBV5-1	TGCGCCAGCAGGCCCGACCAGGGGGCATCCTACGAGCAGTACTTC	CASRPDQGASYEQYF
TRBJ2-5	TRBD1	-	18	TRBV7-9	TGTGCCAGCACTTCGAAACCCAAGGGACAGGGCACGGAGGAGACCCAGTACTTC	CASTSKPKGQGTEETQYF
TRBJ1-2	-	-	13	TRBV27	TGTGCCAGCCGGGGGGACACCCTCTATGGCTACACCTTC	CASRGDTLYGYTF
TRBJ1-1	-	few	13	TRBV7-3	TGTGCCAGCAGCCAACAGGAGAACACTGAAGCTTTCTTT	CASSQQENTEAFF
TRBJ2-3	TRBD1	-	15	TRBV5-4	TGTGCCAGCAGCCTTTGGACAGGGGGCATGGATACGCAGTATTTT	CASSLWTGGMDTQYF
TRBJ1-1	-	-	15	TRBV3-1/TRBV3-2	TGTGCCAGCAGCCAAGATTACTCAGGGCGGACTGAAGCTTTCTTT	CASSQDYSGRTEAFF
TRBJ2-7	TRBD2	-	14	TRBV14	TGTGCCAGCAGCCGCCCGGGACTAGCCTACGAGCAGTACTTC	CASSRPGLAYEQYF
TRBJ1-4	-	-	16	TRBV19	TGTGCCAGTAGTGCCATAACAGGGATGCCTAATGAAAAACTGTTTTTT	CASSAITGMPNEKLFF
TRBJ2-2	-	-	15	TRBV3-1/TRBV3-2	TGTGCCAGCAGCCAAGTAACCCCGGGCACCGGGGAGCTGTTTTTT	CASSQVTPGTGELFF
TRBJ1-2	-	-	11	TRBV20-1	TGCAGTGCTGGACAGCTTTATGGCTACACCTTC	CSAGQLYGYTF
TRBJ1-6	-	-	16	TRBV5-5	TGTGCCAGCAGCTTGGGGGCGACAGCAGTTAATTCACCCCTCCACTTT	CASSLGATAVNSPLHF
TRBJ1-6	-	-	12	TRBV6-5	TGTGCCAGCAGGACAGTGAATTCACCCCTCCACTTT	CASRTVNSPLHF
TRBJ2-5	-	-	15	TRBV5-1	TGCGCCAGCAGCCTGGAAGGGGGTCTACAAGAGACCCAGTACTTC	CASSLEGGLQETQYF
TRBJ1-1	TRBD1	once	12	TRBV6-5	TGTGCCAGTGGGACAGCTAACACTGAAGCTTTCTTT	CASGTANTEAFF
TRBJ1-6	-	-	12	TRBV7-9	TGTGCCAGCAGCTTAGATCCCCCGGCCCTCCACTTT	CASSLDPPALHF
TRBJ1-5	TRBD1	-	16	TRBV3-1/TRBV3-2	TGTGCCAGCAGCGCCCGGACAGGCAAAGTAGATCAGCCCCAGCATTTT	CASSARTGKVDQPQHF
TRBJ2-3	-	-	15	TRBV9	TGTGCCAGCAGCGTAGCCCAGGGTTGGTCAGATACGCAGTATTTT	CASSVAQGWSDTQYF
TRBJ1-1	-	-	12	TRBV29-1	TGCAGCGTTGAAGGGGAGCACACTGAAGCTTTCTTT	CSVEGEHTEAFF
TRBJ1-2	-	few	14	TRBV27	TGTGCCAGCAGTTTATTGGGCCCAGAGTATGGCTACACCTTC	CASSLLGPEYGYTF
TRBJ1-2	-	-	18	TRBV3-1/TRBV3-2	TGTGCCAGCAGCCAAGATCAAGGGGGGGGCGCGGGCTTCTATGGCTACACCTTC	CASSQDQGGGAGFYGYTF
TRBJ2-1	-	once	17	TRBV18	TGTGCCAGCTCACCACCGGGGAGCACTTTAGTAATAAATGAGCAGTTCTTC	CASSPPGSTLVINEQFF
TRBJ1-5	-	-	18	TRBV15	TGTGCCACCAGCAGAGTGTTTGAAGCGGGAAGGAGCAATCAGCCCCAGCATTTT	CATSRVFEAGRSNQPQHF
TRBJ1-1	-	-	14	TRBV7-9	TGTGCCAGCAGCTCCCAGGCAGGGTTAACTGAAGCTTTCTTT	CASSSQAGLTEAFF
TRBJ1-2	TRBD1	-	15	TRBV27	TGTGCCAGCAGGCGGGGACAGGGGATGACCTATGGCTACACCTTC	CASRRGQGMTYGYTF
TRBJ2-2	-	-	14	TRBV5-1	TGCGCCAGCAGCGGGACGACAGGTAGCGGGGAGCTGTTTTTT	CASSGTTGSGELFF
TRBJ2-1	-	-	16	TRBV19	TGTGCCAGTCAATCGGCTCAGGGGATCTCCTACAATGAGCAGTTCTTC	CASQSAQGISYNEQFF
TRBJ2-5	TRBD2	-	15	TRBV9	TGTGCCAGCAGCGAGGGGACTAGCGGAGAAGAGACCCAGTACTTC	CASSEGTSGEETQYF
TRBJ2-6	TRBD2	-	21	TRBV4-1	TGCGCCAGCAGCTTCCTTAGCGGGAGGGCCTTACAGGCGGCTGGGGCCAACGTCCTGACTTTC	CASSFLSGRALQAAGANVLTF
TRBJ2-7	-	-	16	TRBV3-1/TRBV3-2	TGTGCCAGCAGAGACACCCGGGACTTTAGAGACTACGAGCAGTACTTC	CASRDTRDFRDYEQYF
TRBJ2-1	TRBD2	-	16	TRBV10-1	TGCGCCAGCAGTGAGTCCCTAGCGGGGGGGCGAGATGAGCAGTTCTTC	CASSESLAGGRDEQFF
TRBJ1-1	-	-	16	TRBV6-6	TGTGCCAGCAGCTCTACCCCACAGGGTAGGAAGACTGAAGCTTTCTTT	CASSSTPQGRKTEAFF
TRBJ2-7	TRBD2	-	15	TRBV2	TGTGCCAGCAGTGCCAAGGCGGGAGGGATCTACGAGCAGTACTTC	CASSAKAGGIYEQYF
TRBJ1-1	-	-	14	TRBV5-1	TGCGCCAGCAGCTTATATGGGAGTTGGGCTGAAGCTTTCTTT	CASSLYGSWAEAFF
TRBJ2-7	TRBD1	-	14	TRBV5-5	TGTGCCAGCAGCCTCCGGGACAGGGATCACGAGCAGTACTTC	CASSLRDRDHEQYF
TRBJ1-2	TRBD1	-	13	TRBV19	TGTGCCAGTAGTCTCCGACAGGGTGGTGGCTACACCTTC	CASSLRQGGGYTF
TRBJ2-1	TRBD2	few	13	TRBV12-3/TRBV12-4	TGTGCCAGCAGTTTGGCGGGAGTCGAGGAGCAGTTCTTC	CASSLAGVEEQFF
TRBJ1-1	-	-	12	TRBV4-2	TGTGCCAGCAGCCCCAGGGGCCATGAAGCTTTCTTT	CASSPRGHEAFF
TRBJ1-3	-	-	13	TRBV6-5	TGTGCCAGCAGTTACTCCGCGGGAAACACCATATATTTT	CASSYSAGNTIYF
TRBJ2-1	-	-	15	TRBV9	TGTGCCAGCAGCCCCCGGAGCGGCTCCTACAATGAGCAGTTCTTC	CASSPRSGSYNEQFF
TRBJ2-7	-	-	13	TRBV15	TGTGCCACCAGCAGGGAGAACTACCACGAGCAGTACTTC	CATSRENYHEQYF
TRBJ2-1	TRBD2	-	15	TRBV11-2	TGTGCCAGCAGCGGTACGGGGGGAAAATGGAATGAGCAGTTCTTC	CASSGTGGKWNEQFF
TRBJ2-3	TRBD2	-	16	TRBV4-1	TGCGCCAGCAGCCGATGGACTAGCGGGAGCACAGATACGCAGTATTTT	CASSRWTSGSTDTQYF
TRBJ2-3	TRBD1	-	13	TRBV2	TGTGCCAGCAGCGGACAGGGGACAGATACGCAGTATTTT	CASSGQGTDTQYF
TRBJ1-4	-	-	14	TRBV30	TGTGCCTGGACCCCGGGGGCAACTAATGAAAAACTGTTTTTT	CAWTPGATNEKLFF
TRBJ2-1	TRBD2	-	14	TRBV6-6	TGTGCCAGCACCCCCGGGACTAGCAGCCATGAGCAGTTCTTC	CASTPGTSSHEQFF